This TCR beta chain was sequenced during a study of shared clonotypes between healthy human individuals. A note on this clone: Its antigen is as yet unknown.

Points from the study as a whole: Memory subsets generally showed smaller estimated richness than naive subsets did. It was the non-shared clonotypes that had lower generation probabilities than clonotypes shared by all four donors.

Naive CD8 cells were CD45RO-negative, positively selected for CCR7, excluding terminally differentiated effector memory CD45RA+ cells. Template for every sorted-subset replicate PCR totaled approximately 200 ng DNA, tens of thousands of T cell genomes. In the original workflow: Junction-only sequences produced by ImmunoSEQ had no quality scores, so filtering differed. TCRdb keeps only in-frame clones here, not all; method: immunoSEQ multiplex PCR. V, J and clone size are taken as reported in that table, and D and trimming were inferred from the DNA itself. The table has roughly 890,000 clones, almost 95% seen once. CDR1 MDHEN and CDR2 SYDVKM come from the germline V gene. This CDR3 region has 13 residues. V was clipped by 11 bases and J by 6 bases, with 18 bases between them.

The source is a man aged 25-45 years in good health. Specimen: naive CD8+ T cells sorted from blood. The genes are TRBV28 and TRBJ2-3; no definite D call. The CDR3 DNA follows: TGTGCCCGCTCCGCTACGAATGCGGATACGCAGTATTTT. It specifies CARSATNADTQYF.